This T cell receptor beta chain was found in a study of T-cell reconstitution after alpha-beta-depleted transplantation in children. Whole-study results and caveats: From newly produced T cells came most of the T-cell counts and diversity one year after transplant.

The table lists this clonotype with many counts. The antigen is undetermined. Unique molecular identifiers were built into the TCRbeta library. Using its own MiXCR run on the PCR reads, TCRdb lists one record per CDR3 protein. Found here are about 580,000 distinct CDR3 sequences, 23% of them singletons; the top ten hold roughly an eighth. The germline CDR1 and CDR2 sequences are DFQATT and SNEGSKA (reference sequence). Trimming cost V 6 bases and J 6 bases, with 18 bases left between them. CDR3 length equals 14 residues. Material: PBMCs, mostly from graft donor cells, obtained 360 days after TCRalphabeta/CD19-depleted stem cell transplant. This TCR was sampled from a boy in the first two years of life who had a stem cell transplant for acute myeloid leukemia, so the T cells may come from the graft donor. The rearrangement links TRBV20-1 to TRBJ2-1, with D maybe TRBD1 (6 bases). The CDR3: CSARGQRLLNEQFF. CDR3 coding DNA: TGCAGTGCCCGAGGACAGAGACTGCTCAATGAGCAGTTCTTC.